These 6 T cell receptor beta chains share one sample of origin, sequenced in a study of cytomegalovirus exposure and HLA in healthy donors. The PCR was carried out with 60 Vbeta primers and 13 Jbeta primers. Assay: immunoSEQ multiplex PCR; the TCRdb copy retains only in-frame clones and omits some. The sample carries around 150,000 clones, roughly 80% recorded once. The specimen sequenced was PBMCs. These receptors came from a man aged 35 to 55 in good health and CMV-seropositive.

The chain is built from TRBV7-8 and TRBJ2-1; maybe TRBD1 (6 bases). The CDR3 runs to 15 residues. Trimming pared 6 bases from V and 4 bases from J, leaving 16 bases between. The germline gives CDR1 SGHVS, CDR2 FQNEAQ. Here the CDR3 DNA reads TGTGCCAGCAGTCGGGCCTCGAGGGGGTACAATGAGCAGTTCTTC. Its protein product is CASSRASRGYNEQFF.

This chain uses TRBV27 with TRBJ1-5; D may be TRBD1 (6 bases). V was trimmed by 6 bases and J by 0 bases, leaving 9 bases between them. The CDR3 consists of 14 residues. Germline lookup yields CDR1 MNHEY and CDR2 SMNVEV (reference sequence). Here the CDR3 reads CASSRGYSNQPQHF. The CDR3 region has the DNA TGTGCCAGCAGCAGGGGTTATAGCAATCAGCCCCAGCATTTT.

The V and J genes are TRBV7-9 and TRBJ2-4; 12 bases agree with TRBD2. The CDR3 has 15 residues. V shed 5 bases and J 6 bases; nucleotides not matched to a gene: 5. The germline gives CDR1 SEHNR, CDR2 FQNEAQ (reference sequence). The CDR3: CASSPGTSGSNIQYF. Here the CDR3 DNA reads TGTGCCAGCAGCCCCGGGACTAGCGGGTCAAACATTCAGTACTTC.

The chain is built from TRBV5-1 and TRBJ2-7, with D possibly being TRBD1 (6 bases). This CDR3 is built from 15 residues. Germline CDR1 and CDR2: SGHRS and YFSETQ. The V end was cut by 2 bases, the J end by 2 bases, with 14 bases between. CDR3 sequence: CASSFAWTATYEQYF. The CDR3 region has the DNA TGCGCCAGCAGCTTCGCTTGGACAGCAACCTACGAGCAGTACTTC. Based on the CDR3 plus reference TRBV5-1 and TRBJ2-7, the full variable domain is KAGVTQTPRYLIKTRGQQVTLSCSPISGHRSVSWYQQTPGQGLQFLFEYFSETQRNKGNFPGRFSGRQFSNSRSEMNVSTLELGDSALYLCASSFAWTATYEQYFGPGTRLTVT.

This sequence joins TRBV29-1 and TRBJ2-1; 8 bases map to TRBD1. CDR3 length: 14 residues. Germline V gene data show CDR1 as SQVTM and CDR2 as ANQGSEA. Unmatched junction bases numbered 16, after V lost 6 bases and J lost 12 bases. CDR3 residues: CSVKPPSDRDGQFF. The CDR3 DNA follows: TGCAGCGTCAAACCCCCCTCGGACAGGGACGGGCAGTTCTTC.

The CDR3 region has the DNA TGCAGCGTCGTACAGGGGTCCGGGGAGCTGTTTTTT. Encoded protein: CSVVQGSGELFF. The chain has TRBV29-1 and TRBJ2-2, with TRBD1 matching 7 bases. The CDR3 extends over 12 amino acids. V trimming: 6 bases; J trimming: 6 bases; junction bases outside the gene matches: 4. Germline CDR1 is SQVTM and CDR2 is ANQGSEA.